Below are 18 T cell receptor beta chains sequenced from a single sample in a study of siplizumab effects on memory and regulatory T cells. Sequencing was performed with immunoSEQ multiplex PCR; in TCRdb, only in-frame clones are kept and a portion is missing. The data show fewer than 100,000 clones, with about 93% seen just once and roughly 0.3% held by the top ten. The material sequenced was non-Treg CD4+ T cells sorted from blood. The source is a human donor in good health.

The gene calls are TRBV5-1 and TRBJ1-2; D is perhaps TRBD1 (6 bases). Germline-derived CDR1 and CDR2 are SGHRS and YFSETQ. The V end lost 4 bases, the J end lost 8 bases, and 21 bases lay between the germline ends. This CDR3 has 15 amino acids. In DNA form, the CDR3 reads TGCGCCAGCAGCCAGGACGGGGGGCCGGGTATCGGCTACACCTTC. Its protein product is CASSQDGGPGIGYTF.

J is TRBJ1-6 and V is TRBV7-9; D might be TRBD1 (5 bases). There are 14 residues in the CDR3. Germline V gene sequence: CDR1 SEHNR, CDR2 FQNEAQ (reference sequence). The V gene lost 5 bases and the J gene lost 6 bases, with 11 bases spanning the gap. CDR3 amino acids: CASSPGDFNSPLHF. The CDR3 bases are TGTGCCAGCAGCCCCGGGGACTTTAATTCACCCCTCCACTTT.

The chain uses TRBV7-2 and TRBJ1-2; TRBD1 agrees at 7 bases. CDR3 length: 17 amino acids. V lost 4 bases to trimming and J lost 5 bases; unmatched junction nucleotides: 16. Looked up from germline, CDR1 is SGHTA and CDR2 is FQGNSA. CDR3 amino acids: CASSSKGGGQRRYGYTF. CDR3 nucleotide sequence: TGTGCCAGCAGCTCTAAAGGAGGGGGACAGAGGCGGTATGGCTACACCTTC. Full variable domain (rest looked up from reference TRBV7-2 and TRBJ1-2): GAGVSQSPSNKVTEKGKDVELRCDPISGHTALYWYRQSLGQGLEFLIYFQGNSAPDKSGLPSDRFSAERTGGSVSTLTIQRTQQEDSAVYLCASSSKGGGQRRYGYTFGSGTRLTVV.

The V and J genes are TRBV5-4 and TRBJ1-2; 9 nucleotides line up with TRBD1. The length of the CDR3 is 17 residues. J gave up 7 bases and V 1 base, and 14 bases lay outside the gene matches. The germline V gene has CDR1 SGHNT and CDR2 YYREEE (reference sequence). DNA for the CDR3: TGTGCCAGCAGCTTGCCGGGACAGGGAGTAGGGGAGGTTGGCTACACCTTC. As protein: CASSLPGQGVGEVGYTF.

The V and J genes are TRBV7-2 and TRBJ1-5; TRBD1 matches 9 bases. The CDR3 covers 15 residues. CDR1 SGHTA and CDR2 FQGNSA come from the germline V gene. Trimming cost V 4 bases and J 4 bases; bases outside gene matches: 5. The CDR3 bases are TGTGCCAGCAGCTCGACAGGGGGAGGAAATCAGCCCCAGCATTTT. This codes for CASSSTGGGNQPQHF.

This chain joins TRBV7-8 and TRBJ2-5, with D unresolved. The better agreement between TRBJ2-7 and the DNA end casts doubt on the J call. The CDR3 loop spans 13 amino acids. Germline V gene data show CDR1 as SGHVS and CDR2 as FQNEAQ. The CDR3 loop reads CASSLAGLSEQYF. DNA for the CDR3: TGTGCCAGCAGCTTAGCAGGGTTAAGCGAGCAGTACTTC.

V and J are TRBV21-1 and TRBJ1-6; the table's TRBD1 call for D was not verified on the DNA. TRBV21-1 is recorded as a pseudogene. The CDR3 sequence is 16 residues long. CDR3 DNA: TGTGCCAGCAGCAAGACAGGGGGCATCTATAATTCACCCCTCCACTTT. It specifies CASSKTGGIYNSPLHF.

This clone came up once. V gene TRBV19 combines with J gene TRBJ2-7; no clear D gene. CDR3 size: 13 residues. CDR1 is LNHDA, CDR2 SQIVND, per germline (reference sequence). Trimming stripped 4 bases from V and 7 bases from J, with 14 bases between. The CDR3 protein is CASSTRAVGEQYF. CDR3 sequence (DNA): TGTGCCAGTAGTACCCGGGCCGTAGGGGAGCAGTACTTC.

The J gene is TRBJ1-5, the V gene TRBV7-8, with D possibly being TRBD1 (5 bases). The germline V and J ends were trimmed by 4 bases and 9 bases, with 16 bases remaining between them. The germline V gene encodes CDR1 SGHVS and CDR2 FQNEAQ. CDR3 size: 14 residues. For the CDR3, the DNA is TGTGCCAGCAGCTCCCCCGACAGTGAGGGGCCCCAGCATTTT. It encodes CASSSPDSEGPQHF.

Only one count was recorded for this clone. V is TRBV5-3 and J is TRBJ2-7; 8 bases line up with TRBD1. TRBV5-3 qualifies as an ORF whose function is uncertain. V was clipped by 1 base and J by 12 bases; unmatched bases: 15. This CDR3 has 15 residues. The CDR3 spells CARSLNCRGLFGRYF. CDR3 nucleotides: TGTGCCAGAAGCTTGAATTGCAGGGGGCTGTTCGGGAGGTACTTC.

The chain joins TRBV5-1 to TRBJ2-2; 14 nucleotides line up with TRBD2. CDR1 is SGHRS and CDR2 is YFSETQ in the germline V gene. J lost 2 bases, V lost 3 bases, and 3 bases had no gene match. This CDR3 is 17 amino acids long. CDR3 in amino acids: CASSSGTSGGNTGELFF. CDR3 nucleotides: TGCGCCAGCAGCTCAGGGACTAGCGGGGGTAACACCGGGGAGCTGTTTTTT. Looking up the rest from reference TRBV5-1 and TRBJ2-2 gives the full variable domain: KAGVTQTPRYLIKTRGQQVTLSCSPISGHRSVSWYQQTPGQGLQFLFEYFSETQRNKGNFPGRFSGRQFSNSRSEMNVSTLELGDSALYLCASSSGTSGGNTGELFFGEGSRLTVL.

The V call is TRBV29-1, the J call TRBJ2-5; tentative D call: TRBD1 (5 bases). Trimming took off 4 bases at V and 1 base at J, with 10 bases between the two ends. CDR3 length equals 13 residues. Germline loops: CDR1 SQVTM, CDR2 ANQGSEA. The CDR3 region is CSVGGKFQETQYF. The CDR3 DNA reads as TGCAGCGTTGGGGGCAAGTTCCAAGAGACCCAGTACTTC.

This rearrangement joins TRBV5-1 to TRBJ1-5; D is undetermined. Germline V gene lookup returns CDR1 SGHRS and CDR2 YFSETQ. Trimming stripped 4 bases from V and 5 bases from J, with 4 bases between. The length of the CDR3 is 11 residues. The CDR3 DNA follows: TGCGCCAGCAGCCAGTATCAGCCCCAGCATTTT. Residues: CASSQYQPQHF.

The V call is TRBV29-1, the J call TRBJ1-1; D possibly corresponds to TRBD1 (6 bases). The ends were cut back, 5 bases at V and 4 bases at J, with 14 bases in the middle. This CDR3 region has 13 residues. Germline V gene data show CDR1 as SQVTM and CDR2 as ANQGSEA. The CDR3 sequence is CSVHTGWSTEAFF. The CDR3, as DNA: TGCAGCGTTCATACAGGGTGGAGCACTGAAGCTTTCTTT. Filled out from reference TRBV29-1 and TRBJ1-1, the complete variable domain reads SAVISQKPSRDICQRGTSLTIQCQVDSQVTMMFWYRQQPGQSLTLIATANQGSEATYESGFVIDKFPISRPNLTFSTLTVSNMSPEDSSIYLCSVHTGWSTEAFFGQGTRLTVV.

CDR3 DNA sequence: TGTGCCAGCAGGGCCAAGCGGGGGATCTCCTACGAGCAGTACTTC. Its translation is CASRAKRGISYEQYF. The chain carries TRBV6-5 and TRBJ2-7, with 8 nucleotides matching TRBD2. Losses at the gene ends were 6 bases for V and 0 bases for J; bases not matched to a gene: 7. The CDR3 contains 15 residues. The germline V gene encodes CDR1 MNHEY and CDR2 SVGAGI.

This chain uses TRBV5-1 with TRBJ1-4, with no clear D. The V end was cut by 2 bases, the J end by 5 bases, with 10 bases between. Germline values: CDR1 SGHRS, CDR2 YFSETQ. The CDR3 has 14 amino acids. This CDR3 is CASSFAGVNEKLFF. Written as DNA, the CDR3 is TGCGCCAGCAGCTTTGCAGGAGTCAATGAAAAACTGTTTTTT.

CDR3 loop: CASSVGLREDGTQYF. In nucleotides, the CDR3 is TGTGCCAGCAGCGTAGGTTTGCGGGAAGACGGGACCCAGTACTTC. This chain uses TRBV9 with TRBJ2-5; D is possibly TRBD2 (6 bases). Germline V gives CDR1 SGDLS, CDR2 YYNGEE. CDR3 length: 15 residues. V lost 0 bases and J 7 bases, leaving 16 bases between the germline ends. The full variable domain, completed using reference TRBV9 and TRBJ2-5, is DSGVTQTPKHLITATGQRVTLRCSPRSGDLSVYWYQQSLDQGLQFLIQYYNGEERAKGNILERFSAQQFPDLHSELNLSSLELGDSALYFCASSVGLREDGTQYFGPGTRLLVL.

The chain joins TRBV15 to TRBJ2-5; tentatively, D is TRBD2 (6 bases). In germline, CDR1 is LNHNV, CDR2 YYDKDF (reference sequence). V gave up 0 bases and J gave up 3 bases, with 11 bases separating them. CDR3 length equals 15 residues. The CDR3 loop reads CATSRDGRPKETQYF. The CDR3 nucleotides are TGTGCCACCAGCAGAGATGGGAGGCCTAAAGAGACCCAGTACTTC. The complete variable domain, with remaining parts taken from reference TRBV15 and TRBJ2-5, reads DAMVIQNPRYQVTQFGKPVTLSCSQTLNHNVMYWYQQKSSQAPKLLFHYYDKDFNNEADTPDNFQSRRPNTSFCFLDIRSPGLGDTAMYLCATSRDGRPKETQYFGPGTRLLVL.